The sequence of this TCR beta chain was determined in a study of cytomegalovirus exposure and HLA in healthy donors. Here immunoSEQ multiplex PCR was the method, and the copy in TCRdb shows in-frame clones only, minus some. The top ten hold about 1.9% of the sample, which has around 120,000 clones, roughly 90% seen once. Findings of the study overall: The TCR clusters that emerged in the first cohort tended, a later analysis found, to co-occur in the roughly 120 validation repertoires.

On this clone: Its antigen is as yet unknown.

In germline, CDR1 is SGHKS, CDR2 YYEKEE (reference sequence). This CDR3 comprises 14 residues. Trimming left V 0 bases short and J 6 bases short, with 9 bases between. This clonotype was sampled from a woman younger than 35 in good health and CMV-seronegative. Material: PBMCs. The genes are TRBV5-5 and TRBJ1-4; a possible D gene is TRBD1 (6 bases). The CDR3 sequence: CASSLVPGDEKLFF. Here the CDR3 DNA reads TGTGCCAGCAGCTTGGTCCCAGGGGATGAAAAACTGTTTTTT.